One and the same sample provided the 22 T cell receptor beta chains below, sequenced in a study of T cells expressing NK-cell markers. TCRdb re-called the 5' RACE reads and gives one entry per CDR3 protein, without DNA. The table lists about 460,000 distinct CDR3 sequences. Sequenced: blood T cells: a sorted CD56 or NKG2C T cell subset, CD4+ or CD8+ T cells, or bulk PBMC T cells (not recorded which). These receptors were obtained from a woman aged 45-59 years in good health.

The chain links TRBV6-5 to TRBJ1-1; without DNA, the TCRdb call of TRBD1 cannot be checked. CDR3 length: 13 residues. CDR1 is MNHEY, CDR2 SVGAGI, per germline. CDR3 sequence: CASSSLTGTEAFF.

The V call is TRBV29-1, the J call TRBJ1-2; TCRdb proposes TRBD1, but this gene call is untestable without DNA. CDR3 length: 15 amino acids. The germline V gene encodes CDR1 SQVTM and CDR2 ANQGSEA. The CDR3 loop reads CSVAGGNWSHYGYTF.

The chain links TRBV7-2 to TRBJ2-6; TCRdb names TRBD1, which stays unverified in the absence of DNA. The V gene's germline CDR1 is SGHTA and CDR2 FQGNSA. The CDR3 is made up of 17 amino acids. The CDR3 here is CASSSSRDRSGANVLTF.

CDR3 sequence: CASSVAGDKGEQYF. V usage is TRBV18 and J usage is TRBJ2-7; no DNA is available, so the TRBD2 call from TCRdb remains unchecked. The germline V gene encodes CDR1 KGHSH and CDR2 LQKENI. This CDR3 is 14 amino acids long.

The gene calls are TRBV5-4 and TRBJ2-1; absent DNA, TCRdb's TRBD1 call cannot be checked. Germline V gives CDR1 SGHNT, CDR2 YYREEE (reference sequence). The CDR3 spans 16 residues. This CDR3 reads CASSTTGGRVYNEQFF.

The chain carries TRBV19 and TRBJ2-1; TCRdb calls TRBD2, which cannot be checked without DNA. The CDR3 is 15 residues long. CDR1 and CDR2 (germline): LNHDA, SQIVND (reference sequence). Here the CDR3 reads CASSIRGGPRNEQFF.

The chain combines TRBV7-2 with TRBJ1-2. Germline loops: CDR1 SGHTA, CDR2 FQGNSA. The CDR3 covers 12 residues. The CDR3 sequence is CASSSRGSGYTF.

The chain joins TRBV19 to TRBJ2-5; TCRdb lists TRBD1, though no DNA is available to test this call. The CDR3 contains 11 residues. The germline V gene has CDR1 LNHDA and CDR2 SQIVND (reference sequence). The CDR3 loop is CASSTGHVQYF.

The J gene is TRBJ1-3, the V gene TRBV10-3. Germline CDR1 ENHRY, CDR2 SYGVKD. CDR3 length equals 12 residues. This chain's CDR3 is CAISPERDTIYF.

This sequence joins TRBV7-9 and TRBJ2-1; with no DNA, the TCRdb D assignment of TRBD2 cannot be verified. Germline V CDR1 and CDR2: SEHNR, FQNEAQ (reference sequence). The length of the CDR3 is 11 residues. The CDR3 here is CASSYQTSQFF. The entire variable domain, with the rest obtained from reference TRBV7-9 and TRBJ2-1, is as follows: DTGVSQNPRHKITKRGQNVTFRCDPISEHNRLYWYRQTLGQGPEFLTYFQNEAQLEKSRLLSDRFSAERPKGSFSTLEIQRTEQGDSAMYLCASSYQTSQFFGPGTRLTVL.

The rearrangement links TRBV19 to TRBJ2-7. The CDR3 has 14 residues. The germline gives CDR1 LNHDA, CDR2 SQIVND (reference sequence). The CDR3 sequence is CASSIWDKPYEQYF.

The V call is TRBV12-3 or TRBV12-4, the J call TRBJ1-2; TCRdb gives TRBD1 as the D gene, but with no DNA this cannot be confirmed. The CDR3 runs 13 residues. The CDR3 sequence: CASSAQGNYGYTF.

The chain combines TRBV3-1 with TRBJ2-3; TCRdb proposes TRBD1, but this gene call is untestable without DNA. The CDR3 extends over 14 amino acids. Germline values: CDR1 LGHDT, CDR2 YNNKEL (reference sequence). Here the CDR3 reads CASSLGTLPDTQYF.

The chain links TRBV5-4 to TRBJ2-1; the D call of TRBD1 rests on TCRdb alone, since no DNA is present to check it. Per germline, CDR1 SGHNT and CDR2 YYREEE (reference sequence). This CDR3 has 15 amino acids. CDR3 sequence reads: CASSLFGRGTNEQFF. Using reference TRBV5-4 and TRBJ2-1 for the parts outside the CDR3, the full variable domain is ETGVTQSPTHLIKTRGQQVTLRCSSQSGHNTVSWYQQALGQGPQFIFQYYREEENGRGNFPPRFSGLQFPNYSSELNVNALELDDSALYLCASSLFGRGTNEQFFGPGTRLTVL.

V and J are TRBV3-1 and TRBJ2-1. The germline V gene has CDR1 LGHDT and CDR2 YNNKEL (reference sequence). This CDR3 has 12 residues. The CDR3 loop reads CASSLLMNEQFF.

The rearrangement uses TRBV9 and TRBJ2-1; TCRdb picks TRBD1, but there is no DNA to check that call. The CDR3 is 14 amino acids. Germline CDR1 SGDLS, CDR2 YYNGEE. CDR3 region: CASSVGQGYGEQFF.

The chain links TRBV5-1 to TRBJ2-2; without DNA, the TCRdb call of TRBD1 cannot be checked. The CDR3 loop spans 16 amino acids. Germline loops: CDR1 SGHRS, CDR2 YFSETQ. CDR3 sequence: CASSVQKGAGTGELFF. The whole variable domain, filled in from reference TRBV5-1 and TRBJ2-2, reads KAGVTQTPRYLIKTRGQQVTLSCSPISGHRSVSWYQQTPGQGLQFLFEYFSETQRNKGNFPGRFSGRQFSNSRSEMNVSTLELGDSALYLCASSVQKGAGTGELFFGEGSRLTVL.

This rearrangement joins TRBV29-1 to TRBJ2-4; the TRBD1 assignment by TCRdb is unverifiable without DNA. Germline V gene sequence: CDR1 SQVTM, CDR2 ANQGSEA. The CDR3 has 15 amino acids. CDR3 amino acids: CSAYGTGENSNIQYF.

The genes are TRBV3-1 and TRBJ1-5; checking the TCRdb D call of TRBD1 is not possible without DNA. The CDR3 extends over 15 amino acids. Germline CDR1 is LGHDT and CDR2 is YNNKEL (reference sequence). CDR3 residues: CASSAGTGPNQPQHF.

The chain joins TRBV12-3 or TRBV12-4 to TRBJ1-1. The CDR3 extends over 15 amino acids. The CDR3: CASSLARRMNTEAFF.

The chain recombines TRBV6-5 with TRBJ1-3. This CDR3 contains 16 residues. The germline CDR1 and CDR2 sequences are MNHEY and SVGAGI. The CDR3 sequence: CASSPWTRNSGNTIYF.

This sequence joins TRBV5-1 and TRBJ1-1. Germline CDR1 SGHRS, CDR2 YFSETQ. The CDR3 consists of 14 residues. Here the CDR3 reads CASSQYTPNTEAFF. The complete variable domain, with remaining parts taken from reference TRBV5-1 and TRBJ1-1, reads KAGVTQTPRYLIKTRGQQVTLSCSPISGHRSVSWYQQTPGQGLQFLFEYFSETQRNKGNFPGRFSGRQFSNSRSEMNVSTLELGDSALYLCASSQYTPNTEAFFGQGTRLTVV.